The next 10 T cell receptor beta chains were all read from a single sample in a study of cytomegalovirus exposure and HLA in healthy donors. The repertoire was sequenced with immunoSEQ multiplex PCR; TCRdb's copy has only in-frame clones and lacks some. In the table there are some 290,000 clones, roughly 87% of which are singletons. Sequenced input: PBMCs. All receptors derive from a man aged 25 to 40 in good health and CMV-seronegative.

The V and J genes are TRBV4-2 and TRBJ2-7; tentative D call: TRBD1 (5 bases). Germline CDR1 is LGHNA and CDR2 is YNFKEQ. There are 12 residues in the CDR3. The V end was cut by 10 bases, the J end by 5 bases, with 15 bases between. The CDR3 spells CATAFREHEQYF. As DNA, the CDR3 is TGTGCCACCGCCTTCAGGGAACACGAGCAGTACTTC.

The table lists this clone with a few counts. This rearrangement joins TRBV6-5 to TRBJ1-5; D unclear. Germline lookup yields CDR1 MNHEY and CDR2 SVGAGI. This CDR3 has 14 residues. The V end was cut by 5 bases, the J end by 6 bases, with 14 bases between. This CDR3 reads CASSLGSFTQPQHF. The CDR3 DNA reads TGTGCCAGCAGTCTAGGATCCTTCACTCAGCCCCAGCATTTT.

V is TRBV9 and J is TRBJ2-3; 9 positions match TRBD2. CDR1 and CDR2 (germline): SGDLS, YYNGEE. CDR3 length: 18 residues. V lost 4 bases to trimming and J lost 1 base; unmatched junction nucleotides: 13. The CDR3 region has the DNA TGTGCCAGCAGCTTCTCCACAGGGATAGCGGGGGGCACAGATACGCAGTATTTT. Translated, it gives CASSFSTGIAGGTDTQYF.

V usage is TRBV7-2 and J usage is TRBJ2-7; 8 nucleotides match TRBD2. The CDR3 is made up of 13 amino acids. After removal of 5 bases from V and 1 base from J, the junction contained 1 base not matched to a gene. Germline values: CDR1 SGHTA, CDR2 FQGNSA. The CDR3 loop is CASSPGGSYEQYF. CDR3 nucleotide sequence: TGTGCCAGCAGCCCGGGGGGGTCCTACGAGCAGTACTTC.

The V gene is TRBV4-3, the J gene TRBJ2-5; 8 nucleotides align to TRBD1. The CDR3 covers 15 residues. Germline-derived CDR1 and CDR2 are LGHNA and YSLEER. With 0 bases clipped from V and 2 bases from J, the junction kept 2 bases outside the gene matches. The CDR3 nucleotides read TGCGCCAGCAGCCAAGAAGGGACAGGTCAAGAGACCCAGTACTTC. Translating it yields CASSQEGTGQETQYF.

This clone was found once. The CDR3 DNA is TGCAGCGTCACAGGGGCCCTAGAGTCCTATGGCTACACCTTC. Translating gives CSVTGALESYGYTF. The chain combines TRBV29-1 with TRBJ1-2, with 7 bases that match TRBD1. CDR1 is SQVTM, CDR2 ANQGSEA, per germline. J lost 4 bases, V lost 6 bases, and 11 bases had no gene match. This CDR3 contains 14 residues.

The chain recombines TRBV7-9 with TRBJ1-2; TRBD1 matches at 10 bases. This CDR3 is built from 13 residues. Trimming removed 7 bases from V and 8 bases from J; junction bases left unmatched: 7. Looked up from germline, CDR1 is SEHNR and CDR2 is FQNEAQ (reference sequence). The CDR3 DNA follows: TGTGCCAGCATCCCGGGACAGGGGTGCGGCTACACCTTC. Amino acid sequence: CASIPGQGCGYTF.

The CDR3 DNA reads TGTGCCAGCAGCTCTGGGGACACCATTGAAGCTTTCTTT. It yields the protein CASSSGDTIEAFF. The rearrangement joins TRBV5-6 to TRBJ1-1, with D perhaps matching TRBD1 (6 bases). The CDR3 spans 13 residues. The V gene lost 3 bases and the J gene lost 7 bases, with 13 bases spanning the gap. The germline V gene has CDR1 SGHDT and CDR2 YYEEEE.

The chain uses TRBV2 and TRBJ2-3; TRBD1 agrees at 7 bases. The CDR3 is 17 residues long. The ends lost 5 bases at V and 4 bases at J; junction bases unmatched: 15. Germline V gene data show CDR1 as SNHLY and CDR2 as FYNNEI. In DNA form, the CDR3 reads TGTGCCAGCAGTCTCCAGGGGGACGGATTGATCTCAGATACGCAGTATTTT. As protein: CASSLQGDGLISDTQYF. The full variable domain, with the rest looked up from reference TRBV2 and TRBJ2-3, is EPEVTQTPSHQVTQMGQEVILRCVPISNHLYFYWYRQILGQKVEFLVSFYNNEISEKSEIFDDQFSVERPDGSNFTLKIRSTKLEDSAMYFCASSLQGDGLISDTQYFGPGTRLTVL.

The J gene is TRBJ2-7, the V gene TRBV6-1, with 8 bases identical to TRBD1. V was clipped by 4 bases and J by 2 bases; unmatched bases: 7. The CDR3 totals 15 residues. Per the germline V gene, CDR1 is MNHNS and CDR2 is SASEGT. CDR3 region: CASSVTGQAPYEQYF. As DNA, the CDR3 is TGTGCCAGCAGTGTCACGGGACAGGCTCCCTACGAGCAGTACTTC.